The present T cell receptor beta chain was sequenced within a study of blood T cell repertoires in COVID-19. At the level of the study: From T cells, B-cell-depleted T cells, or PBMCs came the material, which was cDNA or gDNA.

The CDR3 runs 14 residues. Trimming pared 0 bases from V and 8 bases from J, leaving 12 bases between. From germline, CDR1 is SGHRS and CDR2 YFSETQ. The table came from immunoSEQ multiplex PCR; TCRdb's copy has only in-frame clones and leaves some out. The data show under 350,000 clones, more than 75% seen once. Categorization into cohorts depended on clinical history that participants reported. This clone appeared once. The chain employs TRBV5-1 and TRBJ1-3, with D maybe TRBD1 (5 bases). The sequencing input was PBMCs or T cells enriched from blood (not recorded which). The sequence was obtained from a man younger than 40 who had recovered from COVID-19. The CDR3 nucleotides read TGCGCCAGCAGCTTGGAGGCAGGGAGGGACACCATATATTTT. Translation gives CASSLEAGRDTIYF.